This TCR beta chain was sequenced for a study of blood T cell repertoires in COVID-19. Looking at the study overall: The United States, Italy and Spain provided the acute and convalescent COVID-19 samples. The analysed material was cDNA or gDNA that came from T cells, B-cell-depleted T cells, or PBMCs.

Per the original methods: Counts of nucleated cells, estimated from reference gene primer amplification, were obtained. Profiling relied on immunoSEQ multiplex PCR, and the TCRdb table lists in-frame clones only, not all of them. Clone size and V and J calls were adopted from that table, with D and trimming inferred from the DNA. Of about 180,000 clones in the sample, roughly 83% are singletons; the top ten hold roughly 2.9%. The V gene end was trimmed by 2 bases and the J gene end by 2 bases; junction bases not matched to a gene: 5. The CDR3 totals 17 residues. The germline gives CDR1 LGHNA, CDR2 YSLEER.

Input material: peripheral blood. This clonotype originated in a woman between 55 and 75 years old with acute or convalescent COVID-19. This chain joins TRBV4-3 and TRBJ2-1, with 11 bases matching TRBD2. CDR3 loop: CASSQSLAGGPYNEQFF. The CDR3 coding sequence is TGCGCCAGCAGCCAAAGCTTAGCGGGGGGGCCCTACAATGAGCAGTTCTTC.